This T cell receptor beta chain was identified in a study of tumor-infiltrating lymphocytes in primary liver carcinoma. Broader study findings: It was tumor-adjacent and tumor-blood pairs that overlapped less than tumor region pairs did. The study found a significantly higher top-250-clone fraction in tumors than in blood (p = 0.039).

A note on this clonotype: What it recognizes is unknown. A much more abundant neighbour one base away suggests this may be a read error.

The CDR3 is 14 residues long. The germline V gene has CDR1 LGHNA and CDR2 YSLEER. The researchers obtained blood RNA from unsorted whole blood and also extracted germline DNA. The input was 450 to 500 ng total RNA; TCR beta cDNA was made from it with a constant-region primer. Three nested multiplex PCR rounds, a slightly modified ARM-PCR, produced the libraries for TCR beta. Forward primers for TRBV1-TRBV30 and a C-beta reverse primer served the first two PCR rounds, at 10 cycles each. TCRdb analysed the multiplex PCR reads with MiXCR anew, one entry per CDR3 protein. The sample records about 310,000 distinct CDR3 sequences, almost 60% being singletons.

The clonotype was recovered from a woman in her thirties with primary liver carcinoma and hepatitis B virus infection. The sequenced sample consisted of peripheral blood. The chain recombines TRBV4-3 with TRBJ2-7, with D unclear. CDR3 sequence: CASSQDPGFYELYF. The CDR3 region has the DNA TGTGCCAGCAGCCAAGATCCTGGGTTTTACGAGCTGTACTTC.